This section outlines one TCR beta chain sequence together with its context. What it recognizes is unknown. Other DNA variants within this sample encode the same CDR3. The data belong to a study of CD8+ T cells in alopecia areata. Background on the study: Severity of treated patients was scored by affected scalp percentage.

Once RNA had been extracted, it was reverse transcribed into cDNA to act as the sequencing template. Using immunoSEQ multiplex PCR, the repertoire was profiled, and TCRdb retains in-frame clones only, with some absent. Found here are about 190,000 clones, approximately 56% of them singletons; the top ten hold 0.65% to 0.7%. Treatment noted: oral pan-JAK inhibitor, 5-10 mg twice daily. The investigators collected lesional scalp punch biopsies and peripheral blood from alopecia areata patients. The CDR3 contains 12 residues. CDR1 is GTSNPN, CDR2 SVGIG, per germline (reference sequence). The V gene lost 0 bases and the J gene lost 4 bases, with 6 bases spanning the gap. Notes on the study in general: Against the mouse data, patients shared TCRs less clearly, possibly for HLA reasons. For baseline CD8+ expansion, any link to response stays uncertain with one nonresponder.

The chain carries TRBV30 and TRBJ1-1; perhaps TRBD1 as D (5 bases). The sample was CD4+ T cells sorted from blood, taken at week 4, from a patient treated with tofacitinib. This receptor was obtained from a human donor with alopecia areata. The CDR3 here is CAWSVRGTEAFF. The CDR3 coding sequence is TGTGCCTGGAGTGTAAGGGGCACTGAAGCTTTCTTT.